This TCR beta chain was documented in a study of radiation and T cells in renal cell carcinoma. Findings and caveats of the study: Without pretreatment biopsies, baseline tumor clonotype presence was undetermined.

Germline values: CDR1 MNHNS, CDR2 SASEGT. CDR3 length equals 13 residues. Trimming left V 1 base short and J 8 bases short, with 11 bases between. To note about this clone: Its antigen remains unidentified.

Described time point: blood 2 weeks post-SBRT. The treatment denotes: 15 Gy SBRT to primary tumor, nephrectomy 4 weeks later. The tumor was a clear cell renal cell carcinoma. Profiling relied on immunoSEQ multiplex PCR, and the TCRdb table lists in-frame clones only, not all of them. Among fewer than 30,000 clones, around 85% were seen once, and the ten largest hold approximately 31%. The chain links TRBV6-1 to TRBJ1-2; D gene unclear. Source: blood, taken from a patient whose treatment included radiotherapy and nephrectomy. The sequence derives from a man between 60 and 75 years old with renal cell carcinoma. CDR3 region: CASSEGSGRGYTF. In nucleotides, the CDR3 is TGTGCCAGCAGTGAAGGGAGCGGTCGGGGCTACACCTTC.